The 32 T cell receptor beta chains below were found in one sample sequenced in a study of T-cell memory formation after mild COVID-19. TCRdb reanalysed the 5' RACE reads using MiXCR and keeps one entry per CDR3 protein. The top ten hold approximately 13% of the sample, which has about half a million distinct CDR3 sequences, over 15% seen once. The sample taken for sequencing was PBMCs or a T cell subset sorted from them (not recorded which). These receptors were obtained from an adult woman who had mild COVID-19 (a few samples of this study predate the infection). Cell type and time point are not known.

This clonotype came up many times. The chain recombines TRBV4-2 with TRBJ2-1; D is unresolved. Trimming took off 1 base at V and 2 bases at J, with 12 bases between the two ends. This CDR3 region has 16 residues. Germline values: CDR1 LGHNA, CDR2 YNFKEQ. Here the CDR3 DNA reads TGTGCCAGCAGCCAAGCTCCCAGAGGCACCTACAATGAGCAGTTCTTC. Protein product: CASSQAPRGTYNEQFF.

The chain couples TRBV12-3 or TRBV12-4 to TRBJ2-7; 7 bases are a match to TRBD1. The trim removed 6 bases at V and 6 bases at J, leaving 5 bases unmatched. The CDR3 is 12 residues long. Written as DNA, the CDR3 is TGTGCCAGCAGCGACAGGGTAGTCGAGCAGTACTTC. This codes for CASSDRVVEQYF.

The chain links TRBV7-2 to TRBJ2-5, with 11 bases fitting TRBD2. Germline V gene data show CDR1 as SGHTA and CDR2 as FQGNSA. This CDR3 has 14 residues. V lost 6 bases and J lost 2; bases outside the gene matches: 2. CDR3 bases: TGTGCCAGCAGGGGACTAGCGGAACAAGAGACCCAGTACTTC. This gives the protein CASRGLAEQETQYF.

CDR3 in DNA: TGTGCCAGCAGCCCTGTTGCCCCGGGACTAGCGGGAGTATGTGGTCACGAGCAGTACTTC. Residues: CASSPVAPGLAGVCGHEQYF. The V and J genes are TRBV21-1 and TRBJ2-7; the table names TRBD2, a call not compared with the DNA. TRBV21-1 is tagged as a pseudogene. The CDR3 runs to 20 residues.

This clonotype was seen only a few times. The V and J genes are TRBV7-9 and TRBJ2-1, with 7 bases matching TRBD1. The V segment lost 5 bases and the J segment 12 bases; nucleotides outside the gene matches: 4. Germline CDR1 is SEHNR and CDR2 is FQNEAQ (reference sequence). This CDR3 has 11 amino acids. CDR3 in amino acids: CASSPRQGQFF. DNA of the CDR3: TGTGCCAGCAGCCCAAGACAGGGGCAGTTCTTC.

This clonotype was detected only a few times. In DNA form, the CDR3 reads TGTGCCACCAGTGCAACTAAGAGTGAGCAGTTCTTC. This codes for CATSATKSEQFF. The chain employs TRBV24-1 and TRBJ2-1; D unclear. CDR3 length: 12 residues. V lost 5 bases and J 9 bases, leaving 10 bases between the germline ends. Germline CDR1 and CDR2: KGHDR and SFDVKD.

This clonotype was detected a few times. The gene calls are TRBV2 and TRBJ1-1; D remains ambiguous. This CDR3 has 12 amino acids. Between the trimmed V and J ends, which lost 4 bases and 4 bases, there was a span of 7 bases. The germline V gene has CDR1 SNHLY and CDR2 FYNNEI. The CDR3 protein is CASSVHGTEAFF. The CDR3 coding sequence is TGTGCCAGCAGTGTTCATGGCACTGAAGCTTTCTTT.

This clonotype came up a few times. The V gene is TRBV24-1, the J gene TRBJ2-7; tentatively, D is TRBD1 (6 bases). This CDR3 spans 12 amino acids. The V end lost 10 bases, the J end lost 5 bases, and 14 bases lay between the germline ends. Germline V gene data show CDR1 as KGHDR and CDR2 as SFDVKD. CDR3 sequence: CATSTGLDEQYF. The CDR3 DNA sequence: TGTGCCACAAGTACAGGGTTGGACGAGCAGTACTTC.

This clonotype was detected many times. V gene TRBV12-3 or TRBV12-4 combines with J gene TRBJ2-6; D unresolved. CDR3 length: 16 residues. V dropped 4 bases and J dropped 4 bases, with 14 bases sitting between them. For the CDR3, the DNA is TGTGCCAGCAGTTCCGAGTCCGGTACCGGGGCCAACGTCCTGACTTTC. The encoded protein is CASSSESGTGANVLTF.

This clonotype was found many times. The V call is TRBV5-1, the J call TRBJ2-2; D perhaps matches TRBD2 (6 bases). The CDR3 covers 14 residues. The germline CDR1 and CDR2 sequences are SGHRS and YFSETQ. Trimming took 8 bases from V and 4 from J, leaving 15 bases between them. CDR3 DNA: TGCGCCAGTACGGGGGAGTCCGGCACCGGGGAGCTGTTTTTT. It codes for CASTGESGTGELFF.

CDR3 in amino acids: CASSLGQLAGEQFF. CDR3 in DNA: TGTGCCAGCAGCTTGGGGCAACTAGCGGGGGAGCAGTTCTTC. The chain carries TRBV5-5 and TRBJ2-1; 10 bases match TRBD2. In germline, CDR1 is SGHKS, CDR2 YYEKEE (reference sequence). CDR3 length: 14 residues. With 0 bases clipped from V and 10 bases from J, the junction kept 4 bases outside the gene matches.

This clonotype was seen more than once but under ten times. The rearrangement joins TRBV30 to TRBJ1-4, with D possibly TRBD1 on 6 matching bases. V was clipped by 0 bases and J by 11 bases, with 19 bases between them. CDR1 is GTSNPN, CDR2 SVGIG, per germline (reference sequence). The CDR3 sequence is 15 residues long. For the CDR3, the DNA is TGTGCCTGGAGTGTAAGGGTAGCGGAAACAGGGAAACTGTTTTTT. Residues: CAWSVRVAETGKLFF.

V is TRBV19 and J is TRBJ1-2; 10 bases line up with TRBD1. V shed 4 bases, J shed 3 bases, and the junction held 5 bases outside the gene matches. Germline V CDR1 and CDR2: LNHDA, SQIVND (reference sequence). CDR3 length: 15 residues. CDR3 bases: TGTGCCAGTAGTACGCCGGACAGGGGGTACTATGGCTACACCTTC. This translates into CASSTPDRGYYGYTF. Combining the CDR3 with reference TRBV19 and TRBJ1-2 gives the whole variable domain DGGITQSPKYLFRKEGQNVTLSCEQNLNHDAMYWYRQDPGQGLRLIYYSQIVNDFQKGDIAEGYSVSREKKESFPLTVTSAQKNPTAFYLCASSTPDRGYYGYTFGSGTRLTVV.

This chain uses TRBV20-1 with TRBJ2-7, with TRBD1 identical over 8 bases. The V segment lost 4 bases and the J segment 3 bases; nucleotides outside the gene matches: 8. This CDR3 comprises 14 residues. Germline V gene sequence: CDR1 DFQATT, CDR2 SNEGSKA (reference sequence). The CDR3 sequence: CSAMSTGAYYEQYF. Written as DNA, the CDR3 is TGCAGTGCTATGTCGACAGGGGCTTACTACGAGCAGTACTTC.

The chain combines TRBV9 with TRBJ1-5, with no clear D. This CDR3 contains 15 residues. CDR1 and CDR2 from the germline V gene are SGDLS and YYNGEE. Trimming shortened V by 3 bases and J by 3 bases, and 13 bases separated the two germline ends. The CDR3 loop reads CASSGEDRLNQPQHF. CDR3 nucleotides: TGTGCCAGCAGCGGAGAGGATAGGCTCAATCAGCCCCAGCATTTT.

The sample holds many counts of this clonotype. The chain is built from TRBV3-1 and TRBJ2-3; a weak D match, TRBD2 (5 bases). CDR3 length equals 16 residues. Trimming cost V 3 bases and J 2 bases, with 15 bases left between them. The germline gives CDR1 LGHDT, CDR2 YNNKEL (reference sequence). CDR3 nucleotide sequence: TGTGCCAGCAGCCAGTCCAGAGGGTGGATCACAGATACGCAGTATTTT. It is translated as CASSQSRGWITDTQYF.

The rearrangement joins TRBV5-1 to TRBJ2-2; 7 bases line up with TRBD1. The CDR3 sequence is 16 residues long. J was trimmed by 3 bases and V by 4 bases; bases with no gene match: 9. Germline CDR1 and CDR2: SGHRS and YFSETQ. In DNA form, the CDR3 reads TGCGCCAGCAGCGTCAGGGGGATTGGCGACACCGGGGAGCTGTTTTTT. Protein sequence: CASSVRGIGDTGELFF. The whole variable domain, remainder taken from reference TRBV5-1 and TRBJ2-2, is KAGVTQTPRYLIKTRGQQVTLSCSPISGHRSVSWYQQTPGQGLQFLFEYFSETQRNKGNFPGRFSGRQFSNSRSEMNVSTLELGDSALYLCASSVRGIGDTGELFFGEGSRLTVL.

The CDR3 sequence is CASSGWGSSTDTQYF. In DNA, the CDR3 is TGTGCCAGCAGTGGGTGGGGCTCTAGCACAGATACGCAGTATTTT. This chain joins TRBV7-9 and TRBJ2-3, with a possible D match to TRBD1 (5 bases). Germline loops: CDR1 SEHNR, CDR2 FQNEAQ (reference sequence). The CDR3 has 15 amino acids. Between the trimmed V and J ends, which lost 6 bases and 0 bases, there was a span of 13 bases.

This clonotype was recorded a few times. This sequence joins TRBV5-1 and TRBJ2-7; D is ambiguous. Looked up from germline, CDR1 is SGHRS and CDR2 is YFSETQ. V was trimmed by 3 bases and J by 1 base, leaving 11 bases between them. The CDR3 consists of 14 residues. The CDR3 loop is CASSWMTDSYEQYF. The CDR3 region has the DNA TGCGCCAGCAGCTGGATGACGGATTCCTACGAGCAGTACTTC.

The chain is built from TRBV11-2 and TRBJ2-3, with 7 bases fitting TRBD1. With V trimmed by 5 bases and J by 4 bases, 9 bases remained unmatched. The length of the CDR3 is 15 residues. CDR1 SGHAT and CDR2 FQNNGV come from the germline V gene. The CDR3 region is CASSRPQGDADTQYF. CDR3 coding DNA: TGTGCCAGCAGCCGCCCCCAGGGGGATGCAGATACGCAGTATTTT.

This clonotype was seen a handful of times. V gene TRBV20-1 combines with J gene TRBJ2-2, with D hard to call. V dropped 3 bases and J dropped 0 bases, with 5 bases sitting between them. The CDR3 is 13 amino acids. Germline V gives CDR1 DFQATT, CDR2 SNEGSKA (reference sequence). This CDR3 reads CSASHANTGELFF. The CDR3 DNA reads TGCAGTGCTAGCCATGCGAACACCGGGGAGCTGTTTTTT.

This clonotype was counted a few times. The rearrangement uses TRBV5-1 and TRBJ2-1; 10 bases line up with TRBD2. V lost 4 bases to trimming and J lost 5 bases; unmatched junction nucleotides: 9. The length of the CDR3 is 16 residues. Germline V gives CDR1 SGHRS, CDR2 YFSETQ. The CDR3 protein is CASSETSGPGDNEQFF. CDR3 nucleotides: TGCGCCAGCAGCGAGACTAGCGGGCCCGGGGACAATGAGCAGTTCTTC.

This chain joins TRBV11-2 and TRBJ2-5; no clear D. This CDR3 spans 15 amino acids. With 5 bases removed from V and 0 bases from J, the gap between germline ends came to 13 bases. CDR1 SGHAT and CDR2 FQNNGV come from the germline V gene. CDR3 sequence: CASSPLHSNQETQYF. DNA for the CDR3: TGTGCCAGCAGCCCACTCCATTCCAACCAAGAGACCCAGTACTTC. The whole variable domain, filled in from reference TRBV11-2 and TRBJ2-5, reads EAGVAQSPRYKIIEKRQSVAFWCNPISGHATLYWYQQILGQGPKLLIQFQNNGVVDDSQLPKDRFSAERLKGVDSTLKIQPAKLEDSAVYLCASSPLHSNQETQYFGPGTRLLVL.

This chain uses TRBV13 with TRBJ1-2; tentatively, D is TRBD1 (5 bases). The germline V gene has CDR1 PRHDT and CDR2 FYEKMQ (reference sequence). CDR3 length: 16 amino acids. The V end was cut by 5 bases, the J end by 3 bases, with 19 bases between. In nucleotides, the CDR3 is TGTGCCAGCAGCCATAGAGAACAGGAGGATTACTATGGCTACACCTTC. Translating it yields CASSHREQEDYYGYTF.

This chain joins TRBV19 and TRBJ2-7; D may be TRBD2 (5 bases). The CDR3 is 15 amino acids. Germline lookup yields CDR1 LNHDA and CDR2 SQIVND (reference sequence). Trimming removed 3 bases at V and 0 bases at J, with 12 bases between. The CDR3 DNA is TGTGCCAGTAGTATCGGGATTGGGAGCTCCTACGAGCAGTACTTC. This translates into CASSIGIGSSYEQYF.

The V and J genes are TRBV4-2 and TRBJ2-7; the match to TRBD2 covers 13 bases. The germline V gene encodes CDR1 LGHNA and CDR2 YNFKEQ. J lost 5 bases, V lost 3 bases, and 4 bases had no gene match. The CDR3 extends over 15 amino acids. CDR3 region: CASSQGLAGLNEQYF. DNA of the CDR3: TGTGCCAGCAGCCAGGGACTAGCGGGACTAAACGAGCAGTACTTC.

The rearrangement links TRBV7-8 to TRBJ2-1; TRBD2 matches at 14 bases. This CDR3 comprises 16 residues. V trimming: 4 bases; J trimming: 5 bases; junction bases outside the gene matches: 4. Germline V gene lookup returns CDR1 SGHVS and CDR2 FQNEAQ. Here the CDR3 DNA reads TGTGCCAGCAGCTCAAAGGGACTAGCGGGAGACAATGAGCAGTTCTTC. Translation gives CASSSKGLAGDNEQFF. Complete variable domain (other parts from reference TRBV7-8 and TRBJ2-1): GAGVSQSPRYKVAKRGQDVALRCDPISGHVSLFWYQQALGQGPEFLTYFQNEAQLDKSGLPSDRFFAERPEGSVSTLKIQRTQQEDSAVYLCASSSKGLAGDNEQFFGPGTRLTVL.

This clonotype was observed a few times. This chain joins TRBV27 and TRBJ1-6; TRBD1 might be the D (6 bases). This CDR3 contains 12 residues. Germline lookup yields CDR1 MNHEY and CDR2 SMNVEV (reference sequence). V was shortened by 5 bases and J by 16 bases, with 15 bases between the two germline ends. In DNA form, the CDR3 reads TGTGCCAGCAGTCCCGACAGGATCGTTCTCCACTTT. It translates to CASSPDRIVLHF.

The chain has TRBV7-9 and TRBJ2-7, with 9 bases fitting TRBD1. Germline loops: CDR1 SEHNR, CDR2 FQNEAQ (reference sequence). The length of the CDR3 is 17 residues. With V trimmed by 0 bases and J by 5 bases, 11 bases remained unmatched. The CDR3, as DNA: TGTGCCAGCAGCTTAGCGAAAGGCCGGGACAGGGTTGACGAGCAGTACTTC. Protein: CASSLAKGRDRVDEQYF.

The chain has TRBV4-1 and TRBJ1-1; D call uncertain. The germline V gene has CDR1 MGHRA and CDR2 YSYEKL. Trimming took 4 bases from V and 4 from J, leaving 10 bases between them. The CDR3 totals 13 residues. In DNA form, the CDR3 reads TGCGCCAGCAGCCTTCAGGCCTCCACTGAAGCTTTCTTT. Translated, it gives CASSLQASTEAFF.

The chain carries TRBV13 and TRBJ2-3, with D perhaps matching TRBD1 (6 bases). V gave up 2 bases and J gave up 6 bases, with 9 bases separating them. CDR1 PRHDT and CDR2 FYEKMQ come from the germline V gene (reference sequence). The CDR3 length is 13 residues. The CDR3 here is CASSLRGYDTQYF. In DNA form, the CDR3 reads TGTGCCAGCAGCTTAAGGGGGTACGATACGCAGTATTTT.

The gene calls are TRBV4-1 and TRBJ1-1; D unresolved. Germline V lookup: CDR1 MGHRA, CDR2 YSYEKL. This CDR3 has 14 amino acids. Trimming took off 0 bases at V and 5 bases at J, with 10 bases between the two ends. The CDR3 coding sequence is TGCGCCAGCAGCCAAGAGGACGGACGGACTGAAGCTTTCTTT. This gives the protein CASSQEDGRTEAFF.